This T cell receptor (beta chain) was recovered during a study of shared clonotypes between healthy human individuals. Findings and limits, study-wide: How much donors shared clonotypes was expected to be affected by sequencing depth. The generation probabilities recorded for non-shared clonotypes fell below those of clonotypes shared by all four donors.

Execution of the assay was at deep level. An approximately 220 ng quantity of DNA, 30,000 to 35,000 T cell genomes, went into the sorted-subset replicate PCRs. TCRdb's copy holds only in-frame clones and misses some; the assay was immunoSEQ multiplex PCR. Among some 2,000,000 clones listed, under 97% were seen once. Notes on this clone: Its antigen is unknown. The same CDR3 arises from other DNA sequences in this sample as well.

The sequence derives from a man aged 18 to 35 in good health. Sequencing used naive CD4+ T cells sorted from blood. The subset: CD45RA+ positively selected.

This CDR3 is CASSSGTPNTEAFF. CDR3 coding DNA: TGTGCCAGCAGTTCCGGGACACCGAACACTGAAGCTTTCTTT. The genes are TRBV28 and TRBJ1-1; possible D gene TRBD1, 6 bases. Trimming took 4 bases from V and 1 from J, leaving 10 bases between them. The CDR3 has 14 residues. CDR1 MDHEN and CDR2 SYDVKM come from the germline V gene.